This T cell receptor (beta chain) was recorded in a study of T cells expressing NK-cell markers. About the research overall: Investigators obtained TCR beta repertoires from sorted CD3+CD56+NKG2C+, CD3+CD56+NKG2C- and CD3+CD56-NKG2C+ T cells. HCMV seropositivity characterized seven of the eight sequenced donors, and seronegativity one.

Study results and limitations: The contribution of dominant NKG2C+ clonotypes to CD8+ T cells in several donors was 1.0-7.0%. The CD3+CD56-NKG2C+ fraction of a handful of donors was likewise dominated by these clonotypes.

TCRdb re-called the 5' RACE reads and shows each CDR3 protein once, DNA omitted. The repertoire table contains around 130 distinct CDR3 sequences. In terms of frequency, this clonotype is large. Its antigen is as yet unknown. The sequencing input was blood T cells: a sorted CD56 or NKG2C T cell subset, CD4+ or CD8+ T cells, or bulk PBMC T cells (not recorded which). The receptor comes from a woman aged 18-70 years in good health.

The CDR3 loop is CASSQDRTVNYGYTF. The rearrangement uses TRBV4-1 and TRBJ1-2. The CDR3 covers 15 residues. The germline V gene has CDR1 MGHRA and CDR2 YSYEKL.